The rows below give T cell receptor beta chains drawn from one sample of a study of graft-versus-host responses after intestinal transplantation. Antigens of these TCRs are unknown. The repertoire was sequenced with immunoSEQ multiplex PCR; TCRdb's copy has only in-frame clones and lacks some. This sample has fewer than 110,000 clones, with 80% to 90% found just once. Here the sequenced sample was unstimulated CD4+ T cells sorted from spleen or lymph node cells, taken before transplant. These receptors were taken from a human donor who was the organ donor for an intestinal transplant. The CDR3 runs from the conserved cysteine through the conserved F or W. The size field is filled for only some rows; it gives once, few, many or a size class.

TRBV5-4 . CASSLDVGSNTGELFF
TRBV7-8 . CASSSGTGSTGELFF
TRBV7-9 . CASSQEPYQPQHF
TRBV5-6 . CASSKTAPDTQYF
TRBV19 . CASNKGQGATEQYF
TRBV19 few CASSPKPGGTFYEQYF
TRBV28 . CASSIRTYEQYF
TRBV6-1 . CASRSGTGYPGELFF
TRBV30 . CAWSELEIYNEQFF
TRBV6-1 . CASSVGSGGAYNEQFF
TRBV11-2 . CASSLGPLYGYTF
TRBV7-9 . CASSQRGGRAFF
TRBV6-1 once CASTSRVGREAFF
TRBV6-5 . CATQGGRNYGYTF
TRBV27 . CASSMKGPPTGELFF
TRBV6-1 . CASSEGLNLNTEAFF
TRBV19 . CASSTGAGFGYTF
TRBV6-5 once CASSRTGGVDEQYF
TRBV27 . CASSYQDRLSSGANVLTF
TRBV6-1 . CASSSRGQGAYGYTF